The 27 T cell receptor beta chains below were found in one sample sequenced in a study of shared clonotypes between healthy human individuals. Data came from immunoSEQ multiplex PCR; TCRdb stores just in-frame clones and leaves some out. Here the sample spans roughly 2.2 million clones, 90% to 95% being singletons. Sequencing was carried out using naive CD4+ T cells from PBMCs. Subset defined: CD45RA+ positively selected. These receptors all come from a man between 18 and 29 years old in good health. Some clones in this sample may be carry-over from other donors' samples.

The rearrangement uses TRBV28 and TRBJ2-1; a weak D match, TRBD2 (6 bases). Germline V gene sequence: CDR1 MDHEN, CDR2 SYDVKM. The CDR3 runs 14 residues. Trimming removed 3 bases from V and 6 bases from J, with 12 bases in between. The CDR3 DNA reads as TGTGCCAGCAGTTTGGGTAAGGGAGGCAATGAGCAGTTCTTC. Its translation: CASSLGKGGNEQFF.

The gene calls are TRBV5-6 and TRBJ1-5, with D unresolved. The CDR3 spans 15 residues. Germline-derived CDR1 and CDR2 are SGHDT and YYEEEE. V shed 4 bases and J shed 2 bases, with 13 bases lying between them. For the CDR3, the DNA is TGTGCCAGCAGCCACGGTTCTGGTCGCAATCAGCCCCAGCATTTT. Translation: CASSHGSGRNQPQHF.

CDR3 amino acids: CSDQTSGAQIDTQYF. The CDR3 DNA sequence: TGCAGCGACCAGACTAGCGGGGCCCAAATAGATACGCAGTATTTT. This chain connects TRBV29-1 to TRBJ2-3; 11 nucleotides align to TRBD2. CDR1 is SQVTM and CDR2 is ANQGSEA in the germline V gene. V lost 7 bases and J lost 5; bases outside the gene matches: 11. This CDR3 is built from 15 residues.

This chain links TRBV25-1 with TRBJ2-5; 7 bases align to TRBD1. Trimming took 1 base from V and 2 from J; bases not matched to a gene: 4. Per germline, CDR1 MGHDK and CDR2 SYGVNS. This CDR3 contains 15 residues. DNA for the CDR3: TGTGCCAGCAGTGAATCCCCGGACAGGCAAGAGACCCAGTACTTC. Protein product: CASSESPDRQETQYF.

This clone was seen a single time. The gene calls are TRBV27 and TRBJ1-2, with TRBD1 matching 8 bases. V dropped 4 bases and J dropped 8; count of bases not matched to a gene: 9. Germline CDR1 reads MNHEY; CDR2 reads SMNVEV (reference sequence). The CDR3 sequence is 14 residues long. CDR3: CASSSRGRGGGYTF. As DNA, the CDR3 is TGTGCCAGCAGTTCCAGGGGGCGCGGGGGGGGCTACACCTTC.

The chain has TRBV6-6 and TRBJ2-7; D perhaps matches TRBD1 (6 bases). V lost 4 bases to trimming and J lost 3 bases, with 19 bases between them. The CDR3 has 16 residues. Germline-derived CDR1 and CDR2 are MNHNY and SVGAGI (reference sequence). In DNA, the CDR3 is TGTGCCAGCAGTTTCACTGGGGGCAACAATGACTACGAGCAGTACTTC. Protein: CASSFTGGNNDYEQYF.

The CDR3 DNA reads TGCGCCAGCAGCCAAGAGGGGACTAGCGGGAGCCCAGATACGCAGTATTTT. Translating gives CASSQEGTSGSPDTQYF. The chain links TRBV4-3 to TRBJ2-3, with 14 bases lining up with TRBD2. The V and J ends lost 0 bases and 4 bases, in that order; junction bases with no gene match: 3. The germline gives CDR1 LGHNA, CDR2 YSLEER. CDR3 size: 17 residues.

This clone was seen only once. V usage is TRBV7-9 and J usage is TRBJ1-5; perhaps TRBD1 as D (6 bases). Germline V gene lookup returns CDR1 SEHNR and CDR2 FQNEAQ (reference sequence). Trimming removed 5 bases at V and 7 bases at J, with 9 bases between. This CDR3 is 12 amino acids long. The CDR3 DNA is TGTGCCAGCAGCCAGGGGTACCAGCCCCAGCATTTT. It specifies CASSQGYQPQHF.

The chain uses TRBV30 and TRBJ1-1, with D unresolved. Per germline, CDR1 GTSNPN and CDR2 SVGIG (reference sequence). The CDR3 covers 12 residues. V lost 5 bases and J lost 1, with 8 bases in between. CDR3 loop: CAWVSGNTEAFF. DNA for the CDR3: TGTGCCTGGGTGTCGGGGAACACTGAAGCTTTCTTT.

This chain uses TRBV7-2 with TRBJ2-2; tentatively, D is TRBD1 (6 bases). The ends were cut back, 6 bases at V and 6 bases at J, with 11 bases in the middle. This CDR3 has 13 residues. Germline V gene lookup returns CDR1 SGHTA and CDR2 FQGNSA. CDR3 sequence (DNA): TGTGCCAGCAGGAAGGGGGTATCCGGGGAGCTGTTTTTT. Translation: CASRKGVSGELFF.

The V and J genes are TRBV28 and TRBJ1-5; no reliable D call. CDR1 MDHEN and CDR2 SYDVKM come from the germline V gene. The CDR3 consists of 16 residues. V was clipped by 3 bases and J by 3 bases, with 15 bases between them. CDR3 sequence (DNA): TGTGCCAGCAGTTTTTTCCGGCTAGCGGACAATCAGCCCCAGCATTTT. The encoded protein is CASSFFRLADNQPQHF.

The genes are TRBV28 and TRBJ2-5, with 9 bases matching TRBD1. V shed 5 bases and J 5 bases; nucleotides not matched to a gene: 9. From germline, CDR1 is MDHEN and CDR2 SYDVKM. The CDR3 runs 15 residues. CDR3 DNA: TGTGCCAGCAGTCCCCGGGACAGGGCGTTGGAGACCCAGTACTTC. It yields the protein CASSPRDRALETQYF.

Remarks on this clone: Different DNA sequences within this sample yield the same CDR3. The gene calls are TRBV7-3 and TRBJ2-2; D could derive from TRBD1 or TRBD2 (5 bases each). The V end lost 5 bases, the J end lost 0 bases, and 10 bases lay between the germline ends. Germline V gives CDR1 SGHTA, CDR2 FQGTGA. This CDR3 contains 15 residues. The CDR3 sequence is CASSASGPNTGELFF. The CDR3, as DNA: TGTGCCAGCAGCGCCTCGGGACCGAACACCGGGGAGCTGTTTTTT. The whole variable domain, remainder taken from reference TRBV7-3 and TRBJ2-2, is GAGVSQTPSNKVTEKGKYVELRCDPISGHTALYWYRQSLGQGPEFLIYFQGTGAADDSGLPNDRFFAVRPEGSVSTLKIQRTERGDSAVYLCASSASGPNTGELFFGEGSRLTVL.

The chain is built from TRBV21-1 and TRBJ2-3; the table gives TRBD2 as D, unverified against the DNA. TRBV21-1 corresponds to a pseudogene. The CDR3 extends over 13 amino acids. The CDR3 nucleotides are TGTGCCAGCAGAGAGGTTAGCACAGATACGCAGTATTTT. It codes for CASREVSTDTQYF.

The sample holds one count of this clone. The gene calls are TRBV5-1 and TRBJ2-5, with a possible D match to TRBD1 (6 bases). V dropped 7 bases and J dropped 2 bases, with 12 bases sitting between them. The CDR3 loop spans 13 amino acids. Germline loops: CDR1 SGHRS, CDR2 YFSETQ. CDR3 bases: TGCGCCAGCCACCGGACAGTACAAGAGACCCAGTACTTC. This gives the protein CASHRTVQETQYF. The full variable domain, with the rest looked up from reference TRBV5-1 and TRBJ2-5, is KAGVTQTPRYLIKTRGQQVTLSCSPISGHRSVSWYQQTPGQGLQFLFEYFSETQRNKGNFPGRFSGRQFSNSRSEMNVSTLELGDSALYLCASHRTVQETQYFGPGTRLLVL.

The chain couples TRBV18 to TRBJ1-1; D not resolved. V lost 5 bases and J 0 bases, leaving 7 bases between the germline ends. CDR3 length: 13 residues. The germline CDR1 and CDR2 sequences are KGHSH and LQKENI. The CDR3 reads CASSAGMNTEAFF. CDR3 nucleotides: TGTGCCAGCTCAGCGGGAATGAACACTGAAGCTTTCTTT.

This clone was counted a few times. The rearrangement joins TRBV10-3 to TRBJ1-2; D is perhaps TRBD1 (5 bases). V lost 4 bases, J lost 6 bases, and 15 bases lay in between. Germline V CDR1 and CDR2: ENHRY, SYGVKD. There are 14 residues in the CDR3. The CDR3 DNA sequence: TGTGCCATCAGTGGCACCGGGGCGGCGAATGGCTACACCTTC. It encodes CAISGTGAANGYTF.

The CDR3 DNA reads TGTGCCATCTCGGGGACAGAATACGGATATGGCTACACCTTC. Protein sequence: CAISGTEYGYGYTF. This chain uses TRBV28 with TRBJ1-2, with 7 bases matching TRBD1. This CDR3 is built from 14 residues. V dropped 10 bases and J dropped 5; count of bases not matched to a gene: 13. CDR1 is MDHEN, CDR2 SYDVKM, per germline.

Notes on this clone: Other DNA variants within this sample encode the same CDR3. V is TRBV10-3 and J is TRBJ2-7; possible D gene TRBD2, 5 bases. The germline V gene has CDR1 ENHRY and CDR2 SYGVKD. The CDR3 covers 14 residues. V shed 0 bases and J shed 0 bases, with 6 bases lying between them. The CDR3 coding sequence is TGTGCCATCAGTGAGTCGGGGAGCTCCTACGAGCAGTACTTC. Translating gives CAISESGSSYEQYF.

The chain employs TRBV11-2 and TRBJ2-2; D call uncertain. The V gene's germline CDR1 is SGHAT and CDR2 FQNNGV. The ends were cut back, 5 bases at V and 2 bases at J, with 12 bases in the middle. The CDR3 contains 15 residues. Written as DNA, the CDR3 is TGTGCCAGCAGCAAGTCGGACCTAAACACCGGGGAGCTGTTTTTT. Protein: CASSKSDLNTGELFF.

The chain's CDR3 is CASSQEGLAGGPVTGELFF. The CDR3, as DNA: TGTGCCAGCAGCCAAGAGGGACTAGCGGGAGGGCCGGTCACCGGGGAGCTGTTTTTT. V and J are TRBV4-2 and TRBJ2-2; 16 nucleotides line up with TRBD2. The trim removed 0 bases at V and 4 bases at J, leaving 5 bases unmatched. CDR3 length: 19 residues. Looked up from germline, CDR1 is LGHNA and CDR2 is YNFKEQ.

This clone has just one count. The chain has TRBV27 and TRBJ2-2; D gene ambiguous. Looked up from germline, CDR1 is MNHEY and CDR2 is SMNVEV (reference sequence). V lost 3 bases and J lost 5, with 13 bases in between. CDR3 length: 15 residues. The CDR3 DNA reads as TGTGCCAGCAGTTTCAGCAGACCTGGTACCGGGGAGCTGTTTTTT. Protein: CASSFSRPGTGELFF.

This clone was seen a handful of times. The chain couples TRBV28 to TRBJ1-1; D remains ambiguous. Germline-derived CDR1 and CDR2 are MDHEN and SYDVKM. This CDR3 contains 12 residues. V lost 6 bases to trimming and J lost 0 bases, with 5 bases between them. In DNA, the CDR3 is TGTGCCAGCAGGTTCTTGAACACTGAAGCTTTCTTT. Its translation: CASRFLNTEAFF.

This clone was seen only once. The rearrangement joins TRBV7-3 to TRBJ2-1; no definite D call. V was pared by 1 base and J by 5 bases, with 9 bases between. The CDR3 is made up of 14 amino acids. The V gene's germline CDR1 is SGHTA and CDR2 FQGTGA. CDR3 residues: CASSLRAANNEQFF. The CDR3 DNA is TGTGCCAGCAGCTTAAGGGCCGCAAACAATGAGCAGTTCTTC.

The chain joins TRBV9 to TRBJ2-3, with 7 positions matching TRBD1. CDR1 is SGDLS and CDR2 is YYNGEE in the germline V gene. The CDR3 consists of 15 residues. V shed 2 bases and J 2 bases; nucleotides not matched to a gene: 5. The chain's CDR3 is CASSVRTGDTDTQYF. Here the CDR3 DNA reads TGTGCCAGCAGCGTCCGGACAGGCGACACAGATACGCAGTATTTT.

Details on this clone: Other DNA sequences in the sample encode the same CDR3. V usage is TRBV5-1 and J usage is TRBJ2-2, with unresolved D. The V gene lost 5 bases and the J gene lost 6 bases, with 8 bases spanning the gap. The CDR3 extends over 12 amino acids. Germline CDR1 and CDR2: SGHRS and YFSETQ. DNA for the CDR3: TGCGCCAGCAGTTCAGGCGCCGGGGAGCTGTTTTTT. It specifies CASSSGAGELFF.

This chain uses TRBV14 with TRBJ2-6; 7 bases match TRBD1. From germline, CDR1 is SGHDN and CDR2 FVKESK. The length of the CDR3 is 20 residues. Trimming cost V 5 bases and J 0 bases; bases outside gene matches: 16. Here the CDR3 reads CASSYQRTGATSSGANVLTF. In nucleotides, the CDR3 is TGTGCCAGCAGCTATCAAAGGACAGGCGCAACCTCCTCTGGGGCCAACGTCCTGACTTTC. Full variable domain (outside the CDR3, taken from reference TRBV14 and TRBJ2-6): EAGVTQFPSHSVIEKGQTVTLRCDPISGHDNLYWYRRVMGKEIKFLLHFVKESKQDESGMPNNRFLAERTGGTYSTLKVQPAELEDSGVYFCASSYQRTGATSSGANVLTFGAGSRLTVL.